What follows are 22 T cell receptor beta chains derived from one specimen sequenced in a study of CD8+ T cells in alopecia areata. Noted treatment: oral pan-JAK inhibitor, 5-10 mg twice daily. RNA, once extracted, was reverse transcribed into cDNA for use as the sequencing template. Sequencing was performed with immunoSEQ multiplex PCR; in TCRdb, only in-frame clones are kept and a portion is missing. The sample lists under 150,000 clones; around 82% were seen once. The sequenced sample was CD8+ T cells sorted from blood, obtained at week 4, from a patient treated with tofacitinib. These receptors were obtained from a human donor with alopecia areata.

V and J are TRBV27 and TRBJ2-3, with D hard to call. The germline CDR1 and CDR2 sequences are MNHEY and SMNVEV (reference sequence). V lost 4 bases and J lost 1, with 15 bases in between. The CDR3 totals 16 residues. The CDR3 DNA reads as TGTGCCAGCAGTTCCCCCACCTTATCACGCACAGATACGCAGTATTTT. Protein sequence: CASSSPTLSRTDTQYF.

This clone was observed a few times. This chain connects TRBV10-3 to TRBJ2-1, with unresolved D. CDR1 and CDR2 from the germline V gene are ENHRY and SYGVKD. Trimming stripped 0 bases from V and 0 bases from J, with 15 bases between. The length of the CDR3 is 18 residues. Here the CDR3 reads CAISESVSGVSSYNEQFF. The CDR3 DNA reads TGTGCCATCAGTGAGTCCGTATCCGGCGTGAGCTCCTACAATGAGCAGTTCTTC.

The CDR3 sequence: CAWSWGRGGEQFF. The CDR3 region has the DNA TGTGCCTGGAGCTGGGGGAGGGGTGGTGAGCAGTTCTTC. The chain is built from TRBV30 and TRBJ2-1; 7 positions agree with TRBD2. Per the germline V gene, CDR1 is GTSNPN and CDR2 is SVGIG (reference sequence). The trim removed 3 bases at V and 9 bases at J, leaving 8 bases unmatched. The CDR3 is 13 amino acids.

V gene TRBV5-1 combines with J gene TRBJ2-7; D ambiguous. With 0 bases removed from V and 2 bases from J, the gap between germline ends came to 12 bases. Germline V lookup: CDR1 SGHRS, CDR2 YFSETQ. The CDR3 is made up of 15 amino acids. In DNA form, the CDR3 reads TGCGCCAGCAGCTTGGGGTTTGGATTAGCCTACGAGCAGTACTTC. Its protein product is CASSLGFGLAYEQYF.

This clone was detected a few times. The chain joins TRBV5-4 to TRBJ2-1; 7 positions match TRBD1. The V gene end was trimmed by 3 bases and the J gene end by 4 bases; junction bases not matched to a gene: 7. From germline, CDR1 is SGHNT and CDR2 YYREEE (reference sequence). The CDR3 runs 15 residues. The DNA for the CDR3 is TGTGCCAGCAGCTCATCGACAGGGCCTTACAATGAGCAGTTCTTC. It codes for CASSSSTGPYNEQFF.

V gene TRBV13 combines with J gene TRBJ2-7, with D possibly TRBD2 on 5 matching bases. The CDR3 contains 13 residues. Germline V lookup: CDR1 PRHDT, CDR2 FYEKMQ (reference sequence). V was pared by 3 bases and J by 7 bases, with 13 bases between. The CDR3 sequence is CASSLILTGEQYF. The CDR3, as DNA: TGTGCCAGCAGCTTGATCCTAACGGGGGAGCAGTACTTC.

The J gene is TRBJ2-7, the V gene TRBV19, with no clear D. The germline V gene encodes CDR1 LNHDA and CDR2 SQIVND (reference sequence). V was shortened by 1 base and J by 2 bases, with 12 bases between the two germline ends. This CDR3 contains 15 residues. CDR3 in DNA: TGTGCCAGTAGTATAGCGTCGGGTCCCACCTACGAGCAGTACTTC. Its protein is CASSIASGPTYEQYF.

The CDR3, as DNA: TGTGCCAGCAGTAGACAGGGTGCCGGGGAGCTGTTTTTT. Amino acid sequence: CASSRQGAGELFF. V usage is TRBV27 and J usage is TRBJ2-2; 7 positions match TRBD1. Germline values: CDR1 MNHEY, CDR2 SMNVEV (reference sequence). CDR3 length equals 13 residues. V was clipped by 5 bases and J by 6 bases; unmatched bases: 3.

The V gene is TRBV4-1, the J gene TRBJ2-7; perhaps D is TRBD1 or TRBD2 (6 bases each). The CDR3 has 15 amino acids. Germline V gene data show CDR1 as MGHRA and CDR2 as YSYEKL. V lost 4 bases and J 3 bases, leaving 16 bases between the germline ends. CDR3 in amino acids: CASSPSNKGGYEQYF. In nucleotides, the CDR3 is TGCGCCAGCAGCCCCTCAAACAAGGGGGGCTACGAGCAGTACTTC.

This clone was seen only once. The V call is TRBV21-1, the J call TRBJ2-5; the table's D gene call, TRBD2, was not cross checked with the DNA. TRBV21-1 is classified as a pseudogene. This CDR3 is built from 15 residues. In nucleotides, the CDR3 is TGTGCCAGCAGCGCCAGCGGGGGGGCTTCAGAGACCCAGTACTTC. This translates into CASSASGGASETQYF.

V and J are TRBV9 and TRBJ2-5; 8 nucleotides line up with TRBD2. The CDR3 is 15 residues long. Trimming removed 4 bases from V and 4 bases from J; junction bases left unmatched: 9. Germline-derived CDR1 and CDR2 are SGDLS and YYNGEE. The CDR3, as DNA: TGTGCCAGCAGCCAAGTTTCGGGGGGGCTAGAGACCCAGTACTTC. Encoded protein: CASSQVSGGLETQYF.

This chain links TRBV5-5 with TRBJ2-5, with 9 bases lining up with TRBD2. The CDR3 runs to 15 residues. Per the germline V gene, CDR1 is SGHKS and CDR2 is YYEKEE (reference sequence). V shed 2 bases, J shed 1 base, and the junction held 3 bases outside the gene matches. The DNA of the CDR3 is TGTGCCAGCAGCTTACCTAGCGGGATCCAAGAGACCCAGTACTTC. It encodes CASSLPSGIQETQYF.

This clone was recorded only once. This chain joins TRBV5-1 and TRBJ2-1; TRBD2 might be the D (7 bases). Trimming took off 9 bases at V and 8 bases at J, with 18 bases between the two ends. This CDR3 is 13 amino acids long. Germline CDR1 is SGHRS and CDR2 is YFSETQ. The CDR3 DNA is TGCGCCACCAGAACCGGGGGGCAGGATGAGCAGTTCTTC. Translating it yields CATRTGGQDEQFF.

Points on this clone: Other DNA sequences in the same sample also yield this CDR3. The chain employs TRBV5-6 and TRBJ2-3; D is perhaps TRBD1 (5 bases). Trimming pared 0 bases from V and 1 base from J, leaving 6 bases between. CDR3 length equals 14 residues. The germline gives CDR1 SGHDT, CDR2 YYEEEE. The CDR3 DNA sequence: TGTGCCAGCAGCTTGGGGGGCGGCACAGATACGCAGTATTTT. It translates to CASSLGGGTDTQYF. The whole variable domain, filled in from reference TRBV5-6 and TRBJ2-3, reads DAGVTQSPTHLIKTRGQQVTLRCSPKSGHDTVSWYQQALGQGPQFIFQYYEEEERQRGNFPDRFSGHQFPNYSSELNVNALLLGDSALYLCASSLGGGTDTQYFGPGTRLTVL.

The chain carries TRBV2 and TRBJ1-2; D uncertain. The V end lost 4 bases, the J end lost 6 bases, and 15 bases lay between the germline ends. This CDR3 comprises 14 residues. CDR1 is SNHLY and CDR2 is FYNNEI in the germline V gene. In DNA, the CDR3 is TGTGCCAGCAGTGTGGTCAGCCAAACTAATGGCTACACCTTC. As protein: CASSVVSQTNGYTF.

The chain has TRBV7-2 and TRBJ2-7, with D perhaps TRBD1 (5 bases). This CDR3 is built from 15 residues. Trimming removed 4 bases at V and 2 bases at J, with 15 bases between. Germline CDR1 and CDR2: SGHTA and FQGNSA. In DNA form, the CDR3 reads TGTGCCAGCAGCTCTTGGACAAGCACTACCTACGAGCAGTACTTC. Amino acids: CASSSWTSTTYEQYF.

V gene TRBV27 combines with J gene TRBJ1-1, with a tentative D call TRBD1 (5 bases). The V end was cut by 8 bases, the J end by 10 bases, with 20 bases between. The CDR3 has 13 residues. Germline assignment: CDR1 MNHEY and CDR2 SMNVEV (reference sequence). CDR3 nucleotide sequence: TGTGCCAGCTCAGTTTTGCCGGGGCAGGGAGCTTTCTTT. This translates into CASSVLPGQGAFF.

This clone was observed a single time. This chain joins TRBV27 and TRBJ2-1; 8 bases map to TRBD2. J lost 0 bases, V lost 7 bases, and 8 bases had no gene match. The CDR3 is made up of 16 amino acids. Per the germline V gene, CDR1 is MNHEY and CDR2 is SMNVEV (reference sequence). The CDR3 protein is CASTGGGYISYNEQFF. The CDR3 DNA sequence: TGTGCCAGCACTGGCGGGGGGTACATCTCCTACAATGAGCAGTTCTTC.

The gene calls are TRBV4-1 and TRBJ2-6; no clear D. The V end was cut by 0 bases, the J end by 2 bases, with 2 bases between. The CDR3 covers 14 residues. CDR1 and CDR2 from the germline V gene are MGHRA and YSYEKL. CDR3 sequence (DNA): TGCGCCAGCAGCCAAGAGGCTGGGGCCAACGTCCTGACTTTC. Protein: CASSQEAGANVLTF.

This clone has only one observation. The rearrangement links TRBV7-9 to TRBJ1-6; TRBD1 aligns across 7 bases. The J segment lost 4 bases and the V segment lost 4 bases, leaving 1 base of the junction unmatched. This CDR3 has 14 amino acids. CDR1 and CDR2 (germline): SEHNR, FQNEAQ (reference sequence). Written as DNA, the CDR3 is TGTGCCAGCAGCTCGGGACAGTATAATTCACCCCTCCACTTT. Encoded protein: CASSSGQYNSPLHF. Full variable domain (remainder filled in from reference TRBV7-9 and TRBJ1-6): DTGVSQNPRHKITKRGQNVTFRCDPISEHNRLYWYRQTLGQGPEFLTYFQNEAQLEKSRLLSDRFSAERPKGSFSTLEIQRTEQGDSAMYLCASSSGQYNSPLHFGNGTRLTVT.

The genes are TRBV5-1 and TRBJ2-6; TRBD1 agrees at 7 bases. Germline trimming cut 4 bases from V and 2 bases from J; bases unmatched to any gene: 6. This CDR3 has 16 residues. Germline V gene lookup returns CDR1 SGHRS and CDR2 YFSETQ. The CDR3 DNA sequence: TGCGCCAGCAGCACGACAGGGTCTGCTGGGGCCAACGTCCTGACTTTC. It is translated as CASSTTGSAGANVLTF.

This clone has just a few counts. The chain has TRBV5-5 and TRBJ2-4, with 11 bases aligning to TRBD1. Per germline, CDR1 SGHKS and CDR2 YYEKEE (reference sequence). Losses at the gene ends were 3 bases for V and 4 bases for J; bases not matched to a gene: 0. This CDR3 spans 14 amino acids. The CDR3 reads CASSWDRGKNIQYF. The CDR3 region has the DNA TGTGCCAGCAGCTGGGACAGGGGGAAAAACATTCAGTACTTC. The full variable domain, in which reference TRBV5-5 and TRBJ2-4 provide the parts outside the CDR3, is DAGVTQSPTHLIKTRGQQVTLRCSPISGHKSVSWYQQVLGQGPQFIFQYYEKEERGRGNFPDRFSARQFPNYSSELNVNALLLGDSALYLCASSWDRGKNIQYFGAGTRLSVL.